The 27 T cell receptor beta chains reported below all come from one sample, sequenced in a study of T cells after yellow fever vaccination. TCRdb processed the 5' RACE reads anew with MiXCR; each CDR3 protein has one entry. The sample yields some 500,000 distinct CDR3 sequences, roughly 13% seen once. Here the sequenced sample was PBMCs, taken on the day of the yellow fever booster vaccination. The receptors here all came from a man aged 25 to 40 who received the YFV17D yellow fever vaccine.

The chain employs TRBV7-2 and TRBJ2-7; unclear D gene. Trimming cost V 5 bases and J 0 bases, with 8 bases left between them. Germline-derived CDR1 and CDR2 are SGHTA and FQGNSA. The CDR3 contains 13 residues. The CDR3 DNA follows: TGTGCCAGCAGCCCGGCCGTCTCCTACGAGCAGTACTTC. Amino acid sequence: CASSPAVSYEQYF. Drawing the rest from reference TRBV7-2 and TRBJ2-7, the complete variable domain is GAGVSQSPSNKVTEKGKDVELRCDPISGHTALYWYRQSLGQGLEFLIYFQGNSAPDKSGLPSDRFSAERTGGSVSTLTIQRTQQEDSAVYLCASSPAVSYEQYFGPGTRLTVT.

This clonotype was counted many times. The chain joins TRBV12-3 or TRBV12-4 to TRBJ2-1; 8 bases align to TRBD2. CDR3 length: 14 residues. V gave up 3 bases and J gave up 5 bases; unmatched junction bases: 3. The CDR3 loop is CASSFSGGDNEQFF. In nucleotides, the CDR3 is TGTGCCAGCAGTTTCTCCGGGGGGGACAATGAGCAGTTCTTC.

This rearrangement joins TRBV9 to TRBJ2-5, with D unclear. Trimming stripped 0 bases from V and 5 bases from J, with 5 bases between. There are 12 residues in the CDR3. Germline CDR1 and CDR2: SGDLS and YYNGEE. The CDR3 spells CASSVDSETQYF. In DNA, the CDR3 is TGTGCCAGCAGCGTAGACAGCGAGACCCAGTACTTC.

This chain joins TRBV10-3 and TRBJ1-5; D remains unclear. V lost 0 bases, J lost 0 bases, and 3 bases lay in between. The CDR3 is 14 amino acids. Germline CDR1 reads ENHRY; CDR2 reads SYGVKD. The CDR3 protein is CAISESVSNQPQHF. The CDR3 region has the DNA TGTGCCATCAGTGAGTCGGTTAGCAATCAGCCCCAGCATTTT.

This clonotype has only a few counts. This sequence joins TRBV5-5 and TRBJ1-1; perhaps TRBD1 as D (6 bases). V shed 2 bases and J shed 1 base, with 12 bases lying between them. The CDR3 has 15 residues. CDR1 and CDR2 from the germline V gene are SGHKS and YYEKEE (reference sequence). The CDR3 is CASSFLDSQNTEAFF. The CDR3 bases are TGTGCCAGCAGCTTCCTGGACAGCCAGAACACTGAAGCTTTCTTT.

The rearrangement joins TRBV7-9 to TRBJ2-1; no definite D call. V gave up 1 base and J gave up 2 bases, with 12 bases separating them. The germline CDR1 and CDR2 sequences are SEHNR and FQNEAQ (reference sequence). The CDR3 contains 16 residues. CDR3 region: CASSLVGSRTYNEQFF. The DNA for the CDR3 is TGTGCCAGCAGCTTAGTTGGTAGCCGAACCTACAATGAGCAGTTCTTC.

CDR3 amino acids: CAWLTGTWGYTF. CDR3 in DNA: TGTGCCTGGCTAACAGGGACCTGGGGCTACACCTTC. The chain links TRBV30 to TRBJ1-2; TRBD1 might be the D (6 bases). The V end lost 5 bases, the J end lost 8 bases, and 15 bases lay between the germline ends. Germline V CDR1 and CDR2: GTSNPN, SVGIG (reference sequence). The CDR3 has 12 amino acids. Together with reference TRBV30 and TRBJ1-2, the CDR3 gives the full variable domain: SQTIHQWPATLVQPVGSPLSLECTVEGTSNPNLYWYRQAAGRGLQLLFYSVGIGQISSEVPQNLSASRPQDRQFILSSKKLLLSDSGFYLCAWLTGTWGYTFGSGTRLTVV.

The CDR3: CAWSDGNNSPLHF. The CDR3 bases are TGTGCCTGGTCGGACGGAAATAATTCACCCCTCCACTTT. The chain employs TRBV30 and TRBJ1-6; D is unresolved. This CDR3 is 13 amino acids long. V was trimmed by 5 bases and J by 5 bases, leaving 10 bases between them. Per germline, CDR1 GTSNPN and CDR2 SVGIG (reference sequence). Looking up the rest from reference TRBV30 and TRBJ1-6 gives the full variable domain: SQTIHQWPATLVQPVGSPLSLECTVEGTSNPNLYWYRQAAGRGLQLLFYSVGIGQISSEVPQNLSASRPQDRQFILSSKKLLLSDSGFYLCAWSDGNNSPLHFGNGTRLTVT.

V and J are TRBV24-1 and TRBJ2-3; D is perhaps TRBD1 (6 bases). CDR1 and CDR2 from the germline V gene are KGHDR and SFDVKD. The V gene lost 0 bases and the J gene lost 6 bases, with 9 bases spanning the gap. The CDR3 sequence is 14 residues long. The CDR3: CATSDLARGDTQYF. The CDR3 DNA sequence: TGTGCCACCAGTGATTTGGCCAGGGGCGATACGCAGTATTTT.

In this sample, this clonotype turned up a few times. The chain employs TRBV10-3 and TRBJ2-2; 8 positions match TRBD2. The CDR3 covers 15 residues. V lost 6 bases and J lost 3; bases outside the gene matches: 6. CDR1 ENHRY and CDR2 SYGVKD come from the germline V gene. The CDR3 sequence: CAIRRAGVDTGELFF. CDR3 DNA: TGTGCCATCAGGAGAGCGGGAGTGGACACCGGGGAGCTGTTTTTT.

The CDR3 DNA reads as TGTGCCAGCAGCTTGATCCAGGATGAAAAACTGTTTTTT. It is translated as CASSLIQDEKLFF. This chain connects TRBV11-2 to TRBJ1-4; D not certain. V lost 3 bases and J lost 6, with 8 bases in between. Germline V lookup: CDR1 SGHAT, CDR2 FQNNGV. The CDR3 sequence is 13 residues long.

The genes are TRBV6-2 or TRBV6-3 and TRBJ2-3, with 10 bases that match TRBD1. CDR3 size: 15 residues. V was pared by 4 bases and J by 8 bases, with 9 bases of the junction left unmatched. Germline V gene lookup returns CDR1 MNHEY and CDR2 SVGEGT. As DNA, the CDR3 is TGTGCCAGCAGTTTCCCGGGGGACAGGGGTGGTACGCAGTATTTT. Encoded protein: CASSFPGDRGGTQYF.

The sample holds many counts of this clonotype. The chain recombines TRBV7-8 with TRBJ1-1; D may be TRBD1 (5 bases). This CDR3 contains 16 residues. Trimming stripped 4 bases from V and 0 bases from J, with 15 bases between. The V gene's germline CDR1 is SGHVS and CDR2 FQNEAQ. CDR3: CASSSHGGGLNTEAFF. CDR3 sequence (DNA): TGTGCCAGCAGCTCCCACGGGGGGGGGTTGAACACTGAAGCTTTCTTT.

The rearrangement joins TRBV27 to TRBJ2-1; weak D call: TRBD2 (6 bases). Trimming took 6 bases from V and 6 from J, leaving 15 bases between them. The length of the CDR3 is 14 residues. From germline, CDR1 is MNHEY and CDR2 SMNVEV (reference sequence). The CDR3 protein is CASRPGLMGNEQFF. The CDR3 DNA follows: TGTGCCAGCAGACCGGGACTCATGGGCAATGAGCAGTTCTTC.

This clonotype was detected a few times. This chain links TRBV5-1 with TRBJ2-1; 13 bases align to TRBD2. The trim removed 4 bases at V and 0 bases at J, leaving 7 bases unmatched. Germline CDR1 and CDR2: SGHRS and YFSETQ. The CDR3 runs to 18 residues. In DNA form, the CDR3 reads TGCGCCAGCAGCGTAAGGACTAGCGGGGGCAGCTCCTACAATGAGCAGTTCTTC. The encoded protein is CASSVRTSGGSSYNEQFF.

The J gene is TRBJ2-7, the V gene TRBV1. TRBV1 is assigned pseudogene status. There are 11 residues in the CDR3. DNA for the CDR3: TGCACCACCCTAAAGGGCTACGAGCAGTACTTC. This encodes CTTLKGYEQYF.

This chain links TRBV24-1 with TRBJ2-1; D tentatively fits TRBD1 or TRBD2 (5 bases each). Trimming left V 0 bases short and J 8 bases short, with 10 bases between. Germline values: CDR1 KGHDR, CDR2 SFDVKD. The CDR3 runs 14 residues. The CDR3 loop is CATSDLWQGDEQFF. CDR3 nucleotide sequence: TGTGCCACCAGTGATTTGTGGCAGGGAGATGAGCAGTTCTTC.

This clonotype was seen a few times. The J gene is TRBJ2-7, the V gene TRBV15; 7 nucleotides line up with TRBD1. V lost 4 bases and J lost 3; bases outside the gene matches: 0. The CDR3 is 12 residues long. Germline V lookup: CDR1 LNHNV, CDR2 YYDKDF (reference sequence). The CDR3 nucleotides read TGTGCCACCAGCAACAGGGGCTACGAGCAGTACTTC. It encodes CATSNRGYEQYF.

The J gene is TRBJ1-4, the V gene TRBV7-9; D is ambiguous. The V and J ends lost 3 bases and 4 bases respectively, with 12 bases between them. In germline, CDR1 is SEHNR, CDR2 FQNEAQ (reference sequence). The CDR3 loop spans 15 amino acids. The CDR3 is CASSFGGIDNEKLFF. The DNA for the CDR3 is TGTGCCAGCAGCTTTGGAGGGATTGATAATGAAAAACTGTTTTTT.

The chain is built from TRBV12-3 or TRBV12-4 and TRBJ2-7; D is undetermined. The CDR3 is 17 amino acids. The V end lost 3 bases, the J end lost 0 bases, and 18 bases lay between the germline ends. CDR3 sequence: CASSFRPDKPGSYEQYF. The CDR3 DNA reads TGTGCCAGCAGTTTTAGGCCAGACAAACCGGGCTCCTACGAGCAGTACTTC.

The DNA of the CDR3 is TGTGCCAGCAGTTTTGAGGCCAACCTACCCGGGGAGCTGTTTTTT. Its protein is CASSFEANLPGELFF. This chain joins TRBV27 and TRBJ2-2; no clear D gene. This CDR3 has 15 residues. Germline V gene lookup returns CDR1 MNHEY and CDR2 SMNVEV (reference sequence). The ends were cut back, 3 bases at V and 6 bases at J, with 14 bases in the middle.

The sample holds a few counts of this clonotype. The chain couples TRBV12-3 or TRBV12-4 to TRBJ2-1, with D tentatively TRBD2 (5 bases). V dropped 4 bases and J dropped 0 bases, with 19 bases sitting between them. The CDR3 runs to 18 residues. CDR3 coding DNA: TGTGCCAGCAGTTCCAACGGAGGATCCCAGAGCTCCTACAATGAGCAGTTCTTC. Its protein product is CASSSNGGSQSSYNEQFF.

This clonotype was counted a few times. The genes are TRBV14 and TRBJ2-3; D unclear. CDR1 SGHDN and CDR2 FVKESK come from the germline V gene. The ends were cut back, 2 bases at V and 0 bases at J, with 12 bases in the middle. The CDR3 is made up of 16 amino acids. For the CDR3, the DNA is TGTGCCAGCAGCCAATGGTTATCTAGTAGCACAGATACGCAGTATTTT. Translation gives CASSQWLSSSTDTQYF. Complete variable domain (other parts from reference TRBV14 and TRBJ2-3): EAGVTQFPSHSVIEKGQTVTLRCDPISGHDNLYWYRRVMGKEIKFLLHFVKESKQDESGMPNNRFLAERTGGTYSTLKVQPAELEDSGVYFCASSQWLSSSTDTQYFGPGTRLTVL.

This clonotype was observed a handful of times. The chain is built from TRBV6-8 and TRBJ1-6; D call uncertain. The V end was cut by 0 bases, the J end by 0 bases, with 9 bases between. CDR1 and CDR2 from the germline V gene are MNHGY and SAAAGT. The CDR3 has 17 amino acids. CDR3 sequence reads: CASSYSFRSSYNSPLHF. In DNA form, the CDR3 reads TGTGCCAGCAGTTACTCGTTCAGGAGCTCCTATAATTCACCCCTCCACTTT.

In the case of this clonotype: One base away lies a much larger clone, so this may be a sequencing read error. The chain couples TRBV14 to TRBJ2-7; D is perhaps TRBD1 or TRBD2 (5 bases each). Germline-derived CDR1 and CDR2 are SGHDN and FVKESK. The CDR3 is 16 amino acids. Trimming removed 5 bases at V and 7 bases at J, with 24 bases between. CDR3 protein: CASSTPGPTLQREQYF. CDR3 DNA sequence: TGTGCCAGCAGCACGCCGGGACCGACCCTCCAACGTGAGCAGTACTTC.

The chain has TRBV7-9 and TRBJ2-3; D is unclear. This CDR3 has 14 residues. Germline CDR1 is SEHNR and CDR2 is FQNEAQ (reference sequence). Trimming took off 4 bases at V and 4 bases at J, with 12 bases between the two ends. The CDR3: CASSSIELPDTQYF. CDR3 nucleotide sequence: TGTGCCAGCAGCTCAATAGAGCTACCAGATACGCAGTATTTT.

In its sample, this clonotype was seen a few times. CDR3 DNA: TGCGCCAGCAGCTTCTCAGGGGTAAAGGATGAGCAGTTCTTC. The encoded protein is CASSFSGVKDEQFF. The chain carries TRBV5-1 and TRBJ2-1, with a tentative D call TRBD1 (6 bases). CDR1 SGHRS and CDR2 YFSETQ come from the germline V gene. This CDR3 has 14 residues. Trimming left V 2 bases short and J 8 bases short, with 14 bases between. The complete variable domain, with remaining parts taken from reference TRBV5-1 and TRBJ2-1, reads KAGVTQTPRYLIKTRGQQVTLSCSPISGHRSVSWYQQTPGQGLQFLFEYFSETQRNKGNFPGRFSGRQFSNSRSEMNVSTLELGDSALYLCASSFSGVKDEQFFGPGTRLTVL.